This T cell receptor beta chain originates from a study of shared clonotypes between healthy human individuals. This was a deep-level run. Assay used: immunoSEQ multiplex PCR; TCRdb lists only in-frame clones, some missing. This sample has some 1 million clones, with around 74% found just once. The sequence was collected from a young man in good health. Source material: memory CD4+ T cells sorted from blood. Subset in this sample: CD45RA-negative fraction.

The CDR3 loop is CASSVGAGGPSDTQYF. The CDR3 DNA is TGTGCCAGCAGCGTTGGAGCGGGGGGGCCATCAGATACGCAGTATTTT. The rearrangement uses TRBV9 and TRBJ2-3, with 10 bases identical to TRBD2. Per germline, CDR1 SGDLS and CDR2 YYNGEE. This CDR3 is 16 amino acids long. J lost 4 bases, V lost 2 bases, and 7 bases had no gene match.